Following are 30 T cell receptor beta chains from one sample sequenced in a study of CD8 T cells in Susac syndrome. Random hexamers were used to reverse transcribe about 0.5 to 1 ug of RNA. TCRdb passed the immunoSEQ multiplex PCR reads through MiXCR, listing each CDR3 protein once. Found here are about 140,000 distinct CDR3 sequences, approximately 95% of them singletons; the top ten hold roughly 0.17%. The sequencing sample was made of CD8+ T cells from PBMCs. The receptors were sampled from a human donor with Susac syndrome.

The chain couples TRBV2 to TRBJ2-1; weak D call: TRBD2 (6 bases). Per the germline V gene, CDR1 is SNHLY and CDR2 is FYNNEI. The CDR3 consists of 15 residues. V was cut by 4 bases and J by 0 bases, with 10 bases left in between. The CDR3 DNA sequence: TGTGCCAGCAGTGGGGGGGAGAGCTCCTACAATGAGCAGTTCTTC. Translation gives CASSGGESSYNEQFF.

The chain's CDR3 is CASSLVRDRGAFF. CDR3 bases: TGTGCCAGCAGCTTAGTAAGGGACAGGGGGGCTTTCTTT. The chain combines TRBV7-9 with TRBJ1-1; 11 bases are shared with TRBD1. Germline-derived CDR1 and CDR2 are SEHNR and FQNEAQ (reference sequence). This CDR3 is built from 13 residues. V was clipped by 1 base and J by 11 bases; unmatched bases: 3.

V usage is TRBV13 and J usage is TRBJ1-5; no clear D gene. V was pared by 0 bases and J by 6 bases, with 6 bases between. CDR3 length: 13 amino acids. The V gene's germline CDR1 is PRHDT and CDR2 FYEKMQ (reference sequence). This CDR3 reads CASSLGRVQPQHF. The CDR3 DNA sequence: TGTGCCAGCAGCTTAGGACGTGTTCAGCCCCAGCATTTT.

The rearrangement joins TRBV2 to TRBJ2-7; D gene ambiguous. The germline gives CDR1 SNHLY, CDR2 FYNNEI. Between the trimmed V and J ends, which lost 6 bases and 6 bases, there was a span of 6 bases. This CDR3 region has 10 residues. The CDR3, as DNA: TGTGCCAGCAGGGTCCTCGAGCAGTACTTC. Translating gives CASRVLEQYF.

This chain connects TRBV3-1 to TRBJ2-4; D may correspond to TRBD1 or TRBD2 (5 bases each). The CDR3 has 14 residues. Looked up from germline, CDR1 is LGHDT and CDR2 is YNNKEL (reference sequence). V lost 11 bases and J 0 bases, leaving 14 bases between the germline ends. Here the CDR3 DNA reads TGTGCCGCTACCGGGACGCCAGCCAAAAACATTCAGTACTTC. Translation: CAATGTPAKNIQYF.

V usage is TRBV3-1 and J usage is TRBJ2-1, with 11 bases lining up with TRBD2. Germline CDR1 and CDR2: LGHDT and YNNKEL (reference sequence). J gave up 2 bases and V 1 base, and 7 bases lay outside the gene matches. The CDR3 loop spans 18 amino acids. As DNA, the CDR3 is TGTGCCAGCAGCCAAGTACGACTAGCGGGACTCCCCTACAATGAGCAGTTCTTC. This sequence encodes CASSQVRLAGLPYNEQFF.

This clonotype was observed a few times. The chain has TRBV7-6 and TRBJ2-7; D gene uncertain. The germline V gene has CDR1 SGHVS and CDR2 FNYEAQ. The length of the CDR3 is 13 residues. V gave up 5 bases and J gave up 3 bases, with 11 bases separating them. CDR3 residues: CASSPTLNYEQYF. The CDR3 nucleotides read TGTGCCAGCAGCCCCACCCTAAACTACGAGCAGTACTTC.

This chain uses TRBV6-5 with TRBJ2-3; 8 nucleotides agree with TRBD1. Trimming at V came to 2 bases and at J to 3 bases, leaving 7 bases not matched to a gene. Per germline, CDR1 MNHEY and CDR2 SVGAGI. The CDR3 is 16 residues long. This CDR3 is CASSYIPGGSTDTQYF. DNA of the CDR3: TGTGCCAGCAGTTACATTCCAGGGGGCAGTACAGATACGCAGTATTTT.

This chain connects TRBV7-3 to TRBJ1-1, with 7 bases fitting TRBD1. V trimming: 2 bases; J trimming: 5 bases; junction bases outside the gene matches: 2. This CDR3 has 13 amino acids. The germline V gene encodes CDR1 SGHTA and CDR2 FQGTGA. The CDR3 reads CASSLATGTEAFF. CDR3 in DNA: TGTGCCAGCAGCTTAGCGACAGGGACTGAAGCTTTCTTT.

This clonotype was seen just once. The chain joins TRBV29-1 to TRBJ2-7; the D gene is possibly TRBD2 (8 bases). The germline gives CDR1 SQVTM, CDR2 ANQGSEA. V was pared by 4 bases and J by 0 bases, with 19 bases between. The CDR3 consists of 16 residues. CDR3 region: CSVGGRGDSSSYEQYF. In DNA form, the CDR3 reads TGCAGCGTTGGAGGGCGGGGGGACAGTAGCTCCTACGAGCAGTACTTC.

This sequence joins TRBV9 and TRBJ2-5; TRBD2 aligns across 7 bases. The germline V gene has CDR1 SGDLS and CDR2 YYNGEE. V trimming: 6 bases; J trimming: 4 bases; junction bases outside the gene matches: 9. This CDR3 has 14 amino acids. The CDR3 DNA reads TGTGCCAGCAATGGGGGAGGGCCCGGAGAGACCCAGTACTTC. Residues: CASNGGGPGETQYF.

The chain employs TRBV29-1 and TRBJ2-7; 7 bases map to TRBD1. The ends lost 6 bases at V and 5 bases at J; junction bases unmatched: 7. Germline CDR1 reads SQVTM; CDR2 reads ANQGSEA. There are 12 residues in the CDR3. The chain's CDR3 is CSVTTGINEQYF. Written as DNA, the CDR3 is TGCAGCGTAACGACAGGGATAAACGAGCAGTACTTC.

In nucleotides, the CDR3 is TGTGCCAGCAGTGTGGGGAGGACCCAGTACTTC. Translated, it gives CASSVGRTQYF. The chain couples TRBV25-1 to TRBJ2-5; D may be TRBD2 (5 bases). Looked up from germline, CDR1 is MGHDK and CDR2 is SYGVNS. Trimming removed 4 bases from V and 7 bases from J, with 7 bases in between. The CDR3 covers 11 residues.

This clonotype appeared a single time. The chain employs TRBV28 and TRBJ1-3; perhaps TRBD1 as D (5 bases). Germline CDR1 reads MDHEN; CDR2 reads SYDVKM. The CDR3 contains 12 residues. The V and J ends lost 6 bases and 15 bases respectively, with 18 bases between them. The CDR3 DNA reads as TGTGCCAGCAGAACCGACAGAGGCCCAAGATATTTT. Its translation: CASRTDRGPRYF.

This sequence joins TRBV12-5 and TRBJ2-1, with D possibly being TRBD1 (5 bases). CDR1 and CDR2 from the germline V gene are LGHNT and FRNRAP. This CDR3 is 11 amino acids long. Trimming stripped 6 bases from V and 7 bases from J, with 7 bases between. CDR3 coding DNA: TGTGCTAGTGGCAGGGAAAATGAGCAGTTCTTC. Amino acid sequence: CASGRENEQFF.

This chain connects TRBV7-2 to TRBJ2-7; 9 bases map to TRBD2. This CDR3 is 15 amino acids long. The V gene end was trimmed by 2 bases and the J gene end by 3 bases; junction bases not matched to a gene: 5. Germline V lookup: CDR1 SGHTA, CDR2 FQGNSA. CDR3: CASSLLLAGDYEQYF. Here the CDR3 DNA reads TGTGCCAGCAGCTTATTATTAGCGGGGGACTACGAGCAGTACTTC. Based on the CDR3 plus reference TRBV7-2 and TRBJ2-7, the full variable domain is GAGVSQSPSNKVTEKGKDVELRCDPISGHTALYWYRQSLGQGLEFLIYFQGNSAPDKSGLPSDRFSAERTGGSVSTLTIQRTQQEDSAVYLCASSLLLAGDYEQYFGPGTRLTVT.

The chain uses TRBV5-1 and TRBJ1-1; D is ambiguous. The CDR3 loop spans 12 amino acids. Per the germline V gene, CDR1 is SGHRS and CDR2 is YFSETQ. V lost 3 bases to trimming and J lost 8 bases, with 11 bases between them. This CDR3 is CASSSLGHEAFF. In nucleotides, the CDR3 is TGCGCCAGCAGCTCCTTAGGTCACGAAGCTTTCTTT. Complete variable domain (other parts from reference TRBV5-1 and TRBJ1-1): KAGVTQTPRYLIKTRGQQVTLSCSPISGHRSVSWYQQTPGQGLQFLFEYFSETQRNKGNFPGRFSGRQFSNSRSEMNVSTLELGDSALYLCASSSLGHEAFFGQGTRLTVV.

The rearrangement links TRBV12-3 or TRBV12-4 to TRBJ2-1; 9 nucleotides align to TRBD2. This CDR3 has 12 amino acids. The J segment lost 10 bases and the V segment lost 4 bases, leaving 2 bases of the junction unmatched. CDR3 nucleotide sequence: TGTGCCAGCAGTTCTAGCGGGGACGAGCAGTTCTTC. This encodes CASSSSGDEQFF.

The table lists this clonotype with a count of one. The rearrangement links TRBV7-2 to TRBJ2-1; 11 positions agree with TRBD2. V lost 3 bases and J lost 7; bases outside the gene matches: 8. Germline assignment: CDR1 SGHTA and CDR2 FQGNSA. This CDR3 spans 16 amino acids. The CDR3 sequence is CASSFLLAGVRNEQFF. CDR3 bases: TGTGCCAGCAGCTTTTTACTAGCGGGAGTTCGGAATGAGCAGTTCTTC.

The chain employs TRBV5-1 and TRBJ1-1; D might be TRBD1 (6 bases). V dropped 0 bases and J dropped 2 bases, with 14 bases sitting between them. The CDR3 covers 16 residues. Per the germline V gene, CDR1 is SGHRS and CDR2 is YFSETQ. The DNA of the CDR3 is TGCGCCAGCAGCTTGGCCACCCGGGGGCCCAACACTGAAGCTTTCTTT. Residues: CASSLATRGPNTEAFF.

The chain is built from TRBV9 and TRBJ2-3, with 13 bases lining up with TRBD2. The germline V gene encodes CDR1 SGDLS and CDR2 YYNGEE. Losses at the gene ends were 0 bases for V and 0 bases for J; bases not matched to a gene: 7. CDR3 length: 19 amino acids. The CDR3 nucleotides read TGTGCCAGCAGCGTAGCCTGGACTAGCGGGGGATTTAGCACAGATACGCAGTATTTT. Amino acids: CASSVAWTSGGFSTDTQYF.

The chain employs TRBV12-3 or TRBV12-4 and TRBJ2-5; D gene uncertain. The V end lost 1 base, the J end lost 7 bases, and 7 bases lay between the germline ends. The CDR3 loop spans 12 amino acids. CDR3 amino acids: CASSLVVGTQYF. CDR3 DNA: TGTGCCAGCAGTTTAGTGGTCGGGACCCAGTACTTC.

In this sample, this clonotype turned up once. V is TRBV27 and J is TRBJ2-7; D gene unclear. Germline V lookup: CDR1 MNHEY, CDR2 SMNVEV (reference sequence). V lost 4 bases and J 7 bases, leaving 11 bases between the germline ends. The CDR3 extends over 12 amino acids. CDR3 loop: CASSSTPQEQYF. The CDR3 nucleotides are TGTGCCAGCAGTTCCACTCCACAGGAGCAGTACTTC.

The rearrangement links TRBV29-1 to TRBJ1-2, with 7 bases lining up with TRBD1. The germline V gene encodes CDR1 SQVTM and CDR2 ANQGSEA. Losses at the gene ends were 4 bases for V and 5 bases for J; bases not matched to a gene: 4. This CDR3 is 12 amino acids long. The CDR3 DNA reads TGCAGCGTTGTTGTACAGGGGTATGGCTACACCTTC. This gives the protein CSVVVQGYGYTF.

The chain uses TRBV4-1 and TRBJ2-2; D gene ambiguous. CDR1 is MGHRA and CDR2 is YSYEKL in the germline V gene. Trimming left V 1 base short and J 6 bases short, with 6 bases between. The CDR3 runs to 13 residues. The CDR3, as DNA: TGCGCCAGCAGCCAAGCGATTCCCGGGGAGCTGTTTTTT. It is translated as CASSQAIPGELFF.

The chain joins TRBV3-1 to TRBJ2-1; D unclear. V was pared by 1 base and J by 0 bases, with 7 bases between. The CDR3 contains 15 residues. The germline V gene encodes CDR1 LGHDT and CDR2 YNNKEL (reference sequence). The CDR3 DNA reads TGTGCCAGCAGCCAAGTAATGAGCTCCTACAATGAGCAGTTCTTC. Translating gives CASSQVMSSYNEQFF.

This chain joins TRBV30 and TRBJ1-2; 8 nucleotides match TRBD1. Germline V gene lookup returns CDR1 GTSNPN and CDR2 SVGIG (reference sequence). This CDR3 contains 13 residues. J lost 1 base, V lost 5 bases, and 3 bases had no gene match. CDR3 protein: CAWGTGDNYGYTF. The DNA for the CDR3 is TGTGCCTGGGGGACAGGCGATAACTATGGCTACACCTTC.

The chain carries TRBV29-1 and TRBJ2-1; the match to TRBD1 covers 9 bases. Germline V gives CDR1 SQVTM, CDR2 ANQGSEA. The CDR3 has 14 residues. The J segment lost 0 bases and the V segment lost 8 bases, leaving 5 bases of the junction unmatched. The CDR3: CSHPTGGSYNEQFF. DNA of the CDR3: TGCAGCCATCCGACAGGGGGCTCCTACAATGAGCAGTTCTTC.

J is TRBJ2-5 and V is TRBV3-1; TRBD2 aligns across 16 bases. The CDR3 length is 19 residues. Germline V gene sequence: CDR1 LGHDT, CDR2 YNNKEL (reference sequence). V dropped 0 bases and J dropped 4; count of bases not matched to a gene: 8. CDR3 amino acids: CASSQDLGLAGGPRETQYF. The CDR3 DNA reads TGTGCCAGCAGCCAAGATCTGGGACTAGCGGGAGGGCCTCGAGAGACCCAGTACTTC.

The rearrangement joins TRBV9 to TRBJ2-2; D may be TRBD1 (5 bases). Germline V CDR1 and CDR2: SGDLS, YYNGEE. There are 13 residues in the CDR3. The V and J ends lost 6 bases and 4 bases respectively, with 10 bases between them. The CDR3 nucleotides read TGTGCCAGCATGGGGCAGACCACCGGGGAGCTGTTTTTT. It is translated as CASMGQTTGELFF. The full variable domain, rest sourced from reference TRBV9 and TRBJ2-2, is DSGVTQTPKHLITATGQRVTLRCSPRSGDLSVYWYQQSLDQGLQFLIQYYNGEERAKGNILERFSAQQFPDLHSELNLSSLELGDSALYFCASMGQTTGELFFGEGSRLTVL.